A single T cell receptor (beta chain) is shown here with its context. The sample comes from a study of shared clonotypes between healthy human individuals. Whole-study context: Each donor's CD8 memory used one plate, CD8 naive two, each CD4 subset three.

V was cut by 3 bases and J by 8 bases, with 13 bases left in between. Germline V gives CDR1 SGHTA, CDR2 FQGTGA. The CDR3 totals 14 residues. TCRdb keeps only in-frame clones here, not all; method: immunoSEQ multiplex PCR. The sample holds about 1,900,000 clones, approximately 95% seen once. Terminally differentiated effector memory CD45RA+ cells were left out of the naive CD8 fraction, which was CD45RO-negative and positively selected for CCR7. Sequences were obtained from naive CD8+ T cells sorted from blood. V gene TRBV7-3 combines with J gene TRBJ2-2; TRBD1 is a possible D gene (5 bases). This receptor was obtained from a man aged 18 to 30 in good health. CDR3 residues: CASSLIQGSGELFF. The CDR3, as DNA: TGTGCCAGCAGCTTGATTCAGGGATCTGGGGAGCTGTTTTTT. The full variable domain, rest sourced from reference TRBV7-3 and TRBJ2-2, is GAGVSQTPSNKVTEKGKYVELRCDPISGHTALYWYRQSLGQGPEFLIYFQGTGAADDSGLPNDRFFAVRPEGSVSTLKIQRTERGDSAVYLCASSLIQGSGELFFGEGSRLTVL.